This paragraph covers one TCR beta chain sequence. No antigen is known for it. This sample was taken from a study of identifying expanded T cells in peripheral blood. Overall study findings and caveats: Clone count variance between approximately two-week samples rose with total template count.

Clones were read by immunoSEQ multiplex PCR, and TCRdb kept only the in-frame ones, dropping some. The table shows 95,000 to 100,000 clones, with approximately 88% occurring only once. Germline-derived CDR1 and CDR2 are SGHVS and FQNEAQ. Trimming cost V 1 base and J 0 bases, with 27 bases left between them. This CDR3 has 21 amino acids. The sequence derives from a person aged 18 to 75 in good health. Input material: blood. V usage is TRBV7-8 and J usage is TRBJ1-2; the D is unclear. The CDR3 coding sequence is TGTGCCAGCAGCTTAGTCGTTCGACCTATCCAAACTGGTCAGGCTAACTATGGCTACACCTTC. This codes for CASSLVVRPIQTGQANYGYTF.